This is a list of T cell receptor beta chains from one sample in a study of blood T cell repertoires in COVID-19. Generated by immunoSEQ multiplex PCR, the TCRdb table keeps only in-frame clones and is missing some. Among about 190,000 clones listed, 70% to 90% were seen once. Material for sequencing was peripheral blood. The receptors here all came from a man aged 30 to 39 with acute or convalescent COVID-19. The CDR3 runs from the conserved cysteine through the conserved F or W. D genes are given only for firm matches. The size entry is marked missing in some rows and otherwise reads once, few, many or a size class.

J gene | clone size | V gene | D gene | CDR3 DNA | CDR3 protein
TRBJ1-2 | - | TRBV19 | TRBD1 | TGTGCCAGTAGCACCACGACAGGGTATGGCTACACCTTC | CASSTTTGYGYTF
TRBJ1-4 | - | TRBV2 | TRBD1 | TGTGCCAGCAGACCGACAGGGGGTAACAATGAAAAACTGTTTTTT | CASRPTGGNNEKLFF
TRBJ1-4 | few | TRBV28 | TRBD1 | TGTGCCAGCATGAGGGACAGCGGCGCAAAACTGTTTTTT | CASMRDSGAKLFF
TRBJ2-1 | - | TRBV28 | - | TGTGCCAGCACCCCGGGACTCCAGGCCAATGAGCAGTTCTTC | CASTPGLQANEQFF
TRBJ2-3 | - | TRBV5-6 | - | TGTGCCAGCAGCTCCAGGGATTATACAGATACGCAGTATTTT | CASSSRDYTDTQYF
TRBJ2-7 | - | TRBV7-8 | - | TGTGCCAGCAGCTTACCTCAAGGGGCAGTCGAGCAGTACTTC | CASSLPQGAVEQYF
TRBJ2-3 | - | TRBV28 | TRBD1 | TGTGCCAGCAGCCCGACAGGGGTGTTAGCAGATACGCAGTATTTT | CASSPTGVLADTQYF
TRBJ2-3 | - | TRBV7-2 | - | TGTGCCAGCAGCCCCCAGGGGACTATCACAGATACGCAGTATTTT | CASSPQGTITDTQYF
TRBJ1-3 | - | TRBV19 | - | TGTGCCAGTAGTCCTTGGACAGTCAACACCATATATTTT | CASSPWTVNTIYF
TRBJ1-4 | few | TRBV12-5 | - | TGTGCTAGTGGTTTCCCGGACAGTGGTGGGTATGAAAAACTGTTTTTT | CASGFPDSGGYEKLFF
TRBJ1-5 | - | TRBV7-2 | TRBD1 | TGTGCCAGCAGCCCTCAGGGGGCGCGTAATCAGCCCCAGCATTTT | CASSPQGARNQPQHF
TRBJ1-1 | - | TRBV9 | - | TGTGCCAGCAGCCGAGGAGGCATGAACACTGAAGCTTTCTTT | CASSRGGMNTEAFF
TRBJ2-1 | once | TRBV7-2 | TRBD2 | TGTGCCAGCAGCTTAGATGTGGCTAGCGGGGACGCTGGGTGGTTCTTC | CASSLDVASGDAGWFF
TRBJ2-7 | - | TRBV7-8 | TRBD2 | TGTGCCAGCATCTTGGGGTCGCGGTCGGGGGGGGCCGAGCAGTACTTC | CASILGSRSGGAEQYF